This T cell receptor beta chain was sequenced for a study of regulatory T cells in long-lasting Graves disease. The study's findings and limits: Shared public clonotypes totalled roughly 2,500 in persistent patients, compared with about 990 in new patients. Persistent disease was associated with favored TRBV28 usage and with favored use of TRBJ1-2 and TRBJ2-5.

This CDR3 has 15 residues. Looked up from germline, CDR1 is LNHNV and CDR2 is YYDKDF (reference sequence). The V and J ends lost 0 bases and 6 bases respectively, with 14 bases between them. This clonotype was recorded a few times. The antigen is undetermined. Sample time point: newly diagnosed GD, antithyroid drugs for less than 3 months. Researchers made the TCR library from RNA that was extracted from PBMCs. A peripheral blood sample, roughly 9 milliliters in volume, was drawn into EDTA tubes. Library construction for TCR beta used iRepertoire HTBI primers and Arm-PCR of CDR3 regions. TCRdb processed the multiplex PCR reads anew with MiXCR; each CDR3 protein has one entry. The data show more than 300,000 distinct CDR3 sequences, about 11% seen once. The sample was also reused in another study, on T cells in Graves' hyperthyroidism and ophthalmopathy. That work adds: The blood repertoire included most of the expanded thyroid clonotypes above 0.001.

The source of this sequence is a young woman with Graves disease. This chain joins TRBV15 and TRBJ1-2; a possible D gene is TRBD1 (5 bases). The sequencing used peripheral blood mononuclear cells (PBMCs), collected at new diagnosis, from a patient treated with antithyroid drugs. In nucleotides, the CDR3 is TGTGCCACCAGCAGAGAATCAAAAAGAGGGGATGGCTACACCTTC. Its translation is CATSRESKRGDGYTF.